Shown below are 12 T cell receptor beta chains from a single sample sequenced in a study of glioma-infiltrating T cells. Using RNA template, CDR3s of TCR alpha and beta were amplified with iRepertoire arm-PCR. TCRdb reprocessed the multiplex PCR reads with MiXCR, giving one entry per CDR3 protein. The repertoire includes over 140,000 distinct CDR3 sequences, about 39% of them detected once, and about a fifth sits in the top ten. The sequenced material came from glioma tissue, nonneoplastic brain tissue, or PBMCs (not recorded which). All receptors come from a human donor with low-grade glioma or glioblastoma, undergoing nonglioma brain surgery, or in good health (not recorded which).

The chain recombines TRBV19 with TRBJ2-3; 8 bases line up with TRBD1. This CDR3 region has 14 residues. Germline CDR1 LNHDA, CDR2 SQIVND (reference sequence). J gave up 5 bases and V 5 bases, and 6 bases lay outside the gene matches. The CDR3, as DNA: TGTGCCAGTAGTCCCGACAGGGGCGTAGATACGCAGTATTTT. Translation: CASSPDRGVDTQYF. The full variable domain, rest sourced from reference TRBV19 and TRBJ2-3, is DGGITQSPKYLFRKEGQNVTLSCEQNLNHDAMYWYRQDPGQGLRLIYYSQIVNDFQKGDIAEGYSVSREKKESFPLTVTSAQKNPTAFYLCASSPDRGVDTQYFGPGTRLTVL.

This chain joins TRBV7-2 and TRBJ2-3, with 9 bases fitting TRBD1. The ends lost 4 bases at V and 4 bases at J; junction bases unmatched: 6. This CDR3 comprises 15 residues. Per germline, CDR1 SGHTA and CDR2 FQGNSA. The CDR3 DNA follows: TGTGCCAGCAGCTCCGGACAGGGGAGGGCAGATACGCAGTATTTT. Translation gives CASSSGQGRADTQYF. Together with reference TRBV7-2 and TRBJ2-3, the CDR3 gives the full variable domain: GAGVSQSPSNKVTEKGKDVELRCDPISGHTALYWYRQSLGQGLEFLIYFQGNSAPDKSGLPSDRFSAERTGGSVSTLTIQRTQQEDSAVYLCASSSGQGRADTQYFGPGTRLTVL.

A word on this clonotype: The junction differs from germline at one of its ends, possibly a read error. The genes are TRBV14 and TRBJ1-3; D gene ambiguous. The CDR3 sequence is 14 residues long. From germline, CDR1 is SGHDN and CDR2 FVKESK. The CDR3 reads CSSSLGSSGNTIYF. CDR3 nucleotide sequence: TGTTCCAGCAGCCTGGGAAGCTCTGGAAACACCATATATTTT.

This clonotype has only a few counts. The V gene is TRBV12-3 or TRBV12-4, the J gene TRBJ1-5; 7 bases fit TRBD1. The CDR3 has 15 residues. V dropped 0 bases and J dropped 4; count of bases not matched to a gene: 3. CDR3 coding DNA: TGTGCCAGCAGTTTAGCGCCAGGGGGGAATCAGCCCCAGCATTTT. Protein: CASSLAPGGNQPQHF.

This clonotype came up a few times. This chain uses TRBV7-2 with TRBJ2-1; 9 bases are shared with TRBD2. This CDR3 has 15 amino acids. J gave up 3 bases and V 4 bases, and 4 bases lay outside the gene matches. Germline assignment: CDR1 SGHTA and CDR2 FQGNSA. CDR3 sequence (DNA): TGTGCCAGCAGCTCCCGGACTAGCGTCTACAATGAGCAGTTCTTC. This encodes CASSSRTSVYNEQFF.

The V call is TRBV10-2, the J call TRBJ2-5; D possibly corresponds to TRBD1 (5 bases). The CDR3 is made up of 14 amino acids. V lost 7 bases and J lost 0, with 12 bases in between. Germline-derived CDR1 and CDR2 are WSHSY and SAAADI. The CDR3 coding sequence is TGCGCCAGCAAAACAGGAGCGTACCAAGAGACCCAGTACTTC. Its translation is CASKTGAYQETQYF.

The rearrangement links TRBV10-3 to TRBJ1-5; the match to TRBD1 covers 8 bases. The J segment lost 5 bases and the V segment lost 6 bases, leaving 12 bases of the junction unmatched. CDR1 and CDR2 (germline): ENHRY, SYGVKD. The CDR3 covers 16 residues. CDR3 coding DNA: TGTGCCATCAGCAAGAACGGACAGGGAGGAGATCAGCCCCAGCATTTT. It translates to CAISKNGQGGDQPQHF.

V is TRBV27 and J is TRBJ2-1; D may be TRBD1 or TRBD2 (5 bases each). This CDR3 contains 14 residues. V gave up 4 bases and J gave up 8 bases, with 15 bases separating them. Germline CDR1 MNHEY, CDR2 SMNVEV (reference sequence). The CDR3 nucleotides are TGTGCCAGCAGTTACGTCGGGGCTTCTTATGAGCAGTTCTTC. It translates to CASSYVGASYEQFF.

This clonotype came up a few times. CDR3 in amino acids: CASSLGTAAKNIQYF. In DNA, the CDR3 is TGTGCCAGCAGTCTTGGGACAGCGGCCAAAAACATTCAGTACTTC. V gene TRBV27 combines with J gene TRBJ2-4, with 7 bases identical to TRBD1. Losses at the gene ends were 5 bases for V and 1 base for J; bases not matched to a gene: 5. This CDR3 has 15 residues. Germline lookup yields CDR1 MNHEY and CDR2 SMNVEV (reference sequence).

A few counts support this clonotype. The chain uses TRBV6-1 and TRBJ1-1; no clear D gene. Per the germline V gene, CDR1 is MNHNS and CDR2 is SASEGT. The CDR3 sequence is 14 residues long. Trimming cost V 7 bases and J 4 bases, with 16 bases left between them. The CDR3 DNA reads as TGTGCCAGCACCGCCCCGGGAAGGACCACTGAAGCTTTCTTT. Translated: CASTAPGRTTEAFF.

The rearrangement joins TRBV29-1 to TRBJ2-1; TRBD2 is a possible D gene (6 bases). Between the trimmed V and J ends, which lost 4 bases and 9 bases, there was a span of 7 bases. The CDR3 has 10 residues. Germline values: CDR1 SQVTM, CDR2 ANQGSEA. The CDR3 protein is CSVGTTEQFF. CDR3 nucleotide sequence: TGCAGCGTTGGGACTACTGAGCAGTTCTTC.

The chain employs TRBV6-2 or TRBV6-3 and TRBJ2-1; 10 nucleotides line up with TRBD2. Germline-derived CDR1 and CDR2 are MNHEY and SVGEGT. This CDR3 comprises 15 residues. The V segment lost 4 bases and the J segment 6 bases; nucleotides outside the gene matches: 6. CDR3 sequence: CASSFLAGVPNEQFF. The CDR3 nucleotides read TGTGCCAGCAGTTTCCTAGCGGGAGTTCCCAATGAGCAGTTCTTC.